Listed below are T cell receptor beta chains from one sample, sequenced in a study of CD8 T cells in Susac syndrome. TCRdb fed the immunoSEQ multiplex PCR reads into MiXCR, producing one record per CDR3 protein. The table includes roughly 200,000 distinct CDR3 sequences, roughly 92% detected once. The specimen sequenced was CD4+ T cells from PBMCs. These TCRs come from a human donor in good health. Both conserved end residues are trimmed from each CDR3.

v_gene,j_gene,len,CDR3aa
TRBV20-1,TRBJ2-5,8,SAPTRAQY
TRBV4-1,TRBJ2-6,15,ASSQIGASSGANVLT
TRBV20-1,TRBJ2-5,11,SALRGEQETQY
TRBV7-2,TRBJ2-2,12,ASSLRSRTGELF
TRBV7-8,TRBJ2-2,13,ASSPRTGNTGELF
TRBV6-5,TRBJ1-1,13,ASIRTDPPNTEAF
TRBV7-7,TRBJ2-3,13,ASSLGEGLSDTQY
TRBV27,TRBJ1-6,11,ASSWTYDSPIH
TRBV3-1,TRBJ1-2,12,ASSPGTANYGYT
TRBV7-8,TRBJ1-6,14,ASSPRGRVYNSPLH
TRBV5-1,TRBJ1-6,13,ASQVTQGDNSPLH
TRBV5-1,TRBJ2-3,12,ASSLTRSTDTQY
TRBV6-2/TRBV6-3,TRBJ2-3,10,ASSSPPDTQY
TRBV18,TRBJ2-4,13,ASSPPSGGANIQY
TRBV7-3,TRBJ2-3,12,ASSPLGGSNTQY
TRBV5-1,TRBJ2-5,14,ASSLESGGPRQTQY
TRBV4-3,TRBJ1-6,14,ASSQASGTANSPLH
TRBV6-4,TRBJ2-1,12,ASSAAGGHNEQF
TRBV5-6,TRBJ2-3,11,ASSPRPTDTQY
TRBV5-1,TRBJ2-3,13,ASSLEASGVDTQY
TRBV10-3,TRBJ2-1,12,AISAGANYNEQF
TRBV28,TRBJ1-2,12,ASSTPVTNYGYT
TRBV7-9,TRBJ1-6,13,ASSLEGIYNSPLH
TRBV7-2,TRBJ1-5,14,ASSPRVTGGGQPQH
TRBV6-6,TRBJ1-1,11,ATGPQGRIEAF
TRBV6-2/TRBV6-3,TRBJ2-5,12,ASSRTLLGETQY
TRBV5-1,TRBJ2-3,12,ASASDGGPDTQY
TRBV7-3,TRBJ2-7,14,ASSSHWGVVSDEQY
TRBV3-1,TRBJ1-1,12,ASRRTGLNTEAF
TRBV12-3/TRBV12-4,TRBJ2-3,13,ASSLDRGNADTQY
TRBV6-2/TRBV6-3,TRBJ2-7,10,ASSWTTLEQY
TRBV7-3,TRBJ2-1,11,ASSMDRGGGQF
TRBV9,TRBJ2-3,14,ASSVPGRGSTDTQY
TRBV28,TRBJ2-5,10,ASTGRGQTQY
TRBV5-1,TRBJ2-5,14,ASSFTGLAGKETQY
TRBV7-8,TRBJ2-2,14,ASSLDTRVLSGELF